The next 26 T cell receptor beta chains were all read from a single sample in a study of blood T cell repertoires in COVID-19. Produced via immunoSEQ multiplex PCR; TCRdb's table is partial and in-frame only. Among a few hundred thousand clones, about 82% were seen once, and the ten largest hold around 1.7%. The specimen was peripheral blood. Receptors were obtained from a woman in her fifties or sixties with acute or convalescent COVID-19.

The chain recombines TRBV9 with TRBJ1-6; the match to TRBD1 covers 9 bases. The CDR3 runs to 16 residues. J gave up 3 bases and V 5 bases, and 6 bases lay outside the gene matches. Germline V lookup: CDR1 SGDLS, CDR2 YYNGEE. Here the CDR3 reads CASSSRDRVYNSPLHF. As DNA, the CDR3 is TGTGCCAGCAGTTCCCGGGACAGGGTCTATAATTCACCCCTCCACTTT.

The chain recombines TRBV29-1 with TRBJ1-4, with D possibly being TRBD1 (6 bases). This CDR3 is 16 amino acids long. V lost 6 bases to trimming and J lost 3 bases, with 20 bases between them. Germline lookup yields CDR1 SQVTM and CDR2 ANQGSEA. The CDR3 DNA reads as TGCAGCGTCTCATTAAGGGGGATAGGGTCTAATGAAAAACTGTTTTTT. This encodes CSVSLRGIGSNEKLFF. The full variable domain, completed using reference TRBV29-1 and TRBJ1-4, is SAVISQKPSRDICQRGTSLTIQCQVDSQVTMMFWYRQQPGQSLTLIATANQGSEATYESGFVIDKFPISRPNLTFSTLTVSNMSPEDSSIYLCSVSLRGIGSNEKLFFGSGTQLSVL.

V is TRBV2 and J is TRBJ2-1, with TRBD1 identical over 7 bases. This CDR3 comprises 13 residues. V dropped 5 bases and J dropped 5; count of bases not matched to a gene: 3. Germline V CDR1 and CDR2: SNHLY, FYNNEI. DNA of the CDR3: TGTGCCAGCAGTTCTACAGGGGACAATGAGCAGTTCTTC. Amino acid sequence: CASSSTGDNEQFF.

The J gene is TRBJ2-3, the V gene TRBV9; D ambiguous. CDR1 and CDR2 from the germline V gene are SGDLS and YYNGEE. The V end lost 0 bases, the J end lost 10 bases, and 6 bases lay between the germline ends. The CDR3 has 11 amino acids. The CDR3 sequence: CASSVGIAQYF. The CDR3 DNA reads TGTGCCAGCAGCGTAGGTATCGCGCAGTATTTT.

This clone came up once. The V call is TRBV28, the J call TRBJ1-2, with 9 positions matching TRBD1. Germline values: CDR1 MDHEN, CDR2 SYDVKM. CDR3 length equals 15 residues. The V segment lost 1 base and the J segment 8 bases; nucleotides outside the gene matches: 8. The CDR3 DNA sequence: TGTGCCAGCAGTTTATTGAGACAGGGGGTAGGCGGCTACACCTTC. As protein: CASSLLRQGVGGYTF.

The chain is built from TRBV4-2 and TRBJ1-3; 7 nucleotides match TRBD1. The V and J ends lost 3 bases and 0 bases, in that order; junction bases with no gene match: 5. This CDR3 has 16 residues. Germline lookup yields CDR1 LGHNA and CDR2 YNFKEQ. CDR3 amino acids: CASSQETGYSGNTIYF. In nucleotides, the CDR3 is TGTGCCAGCAGCCAGGAGACAGGGTACTCTGGAAACACCATATATTTT.

The CDR3 DNA is TGTGCCAGCAGAAGACAGGGGCCCTACGAGCAGTACTTC. The encoded protein is CASRRQGPYEQYF. The chain joins TRBV6-5 to TRBJ2-7, with 8 bases aligning to TRBD1. The V segment lost 6 bases and the J segment 2 bases; nucleotides outside the gene matches: 3. Germline V CDR1 and CDR2: MNHEY, SVGAGI. The CDR3 extends over 13 amino acids.

The chain links TRBV12-3 or TRBV12-4 to TRBJ1-5; the D gene is possibly TRBD1 (6 bases). Trimming took off 2 bases at V and 6 bases at J, with 8 bases between the two ends. The CDR3 sequence is 13 residues long. The CDR3 protein is CASSLTGSQPQHF. DNA for the CDR3: TGTGCCAGCAGTTTAACAGGGAGTCAGCCCCAGCATTTT.

This clone has only one observation. The CDR3 nucleotides are TGTGCCAGCAGTAAGAGTGGACAGGGAGGTGGAAACACCATATATTTT. As protein: CASSKSGQGGGNTIYF. This chain links TRBV28 with TRBJ1-3; 8 bases agree with TRBD1. The CDR3 runs 16 residues. The germline CDR1 and CDR2 sequences are MDHEN and SYDVKM. V trimming: 5 bases; J trimming: 3 bases; junction bases outside the gene matches: 9.

The V call is TRBV9, the J call TRBJ2-5; D may be TRBD1 (5 bases). In germline, CDR1 is SGDLS, CDR2 YYNGEE. The CDR3 consists of 17 residues. V dropped 0 bases and J dropped 5 bases, with 20 bases sitting between them. The CDR3 bases are TGTGCCAGCAGCGTAGAGGGAAGGGGCTGGTCCGGGGAGACCCAGTACTTC. Translating gives CASSVEGRGWSGETQYF.

This clone was observed a few times. The chain uses TRBV19 and TRBJ2-7, with 10 bases identical to TRBD2. Germline trimming cut 11 bases from V and 6 bases from J; bases unmatched to any gene: 10. The CDR3 is 13 residues long. Germline V gene sequence: CDR1 LNHDA, CDR2 SQIVND (reference sequence). Written as DNA, the CDR3 is TGTGCCGGTACACTAGCGGGAAATGGCGAGCAGTACTTC. As protein: CAGTLAGNGEQYF.

This clone has just one count. The CDR3 DNA reads as TGCGCCAGCAGCCAAGAGGGTCCAGGGTATAATGAGCAGTTCTTC. Protein: CASSQEGPGYNEQFF. The J gene is TRBJ2-1, the V gene TRBV4-1; the D gene is possibly TRBD1 (5 bases). Germline V gene sequence: CDR1 MGHRA, CDR2 YSYEKL. The CDR3 has 15 residues. V lost 0 bases and J lost 7, with 13 bases in between.

This chain links TRBV25-1 with TRBJ1-1; 8 bases agree with TRBD1. The CDR3 is 14 amino acids. The J segment lost 2 bases and the V segment lost 7 bases, leaving 6 bases of the junction unmatched. CDR1 and CDR2 from the germline V gene are MGHDK and SYGVNS. The CDR3 nucleotides are TGTGCCAGCAAAGACAGGGGCGGAAACACTGAAGCTTTCTTT. It translates to CASKDRGGNTEAFF.

The CDR3 loop is CASSPSASGGRTDTQYF. The CDR3 DNA reads as TGTGCCAGCAGCCCCTCCGCATCGGGAGGTAGGACAGATACGCAGTATTTT. This chain links TRBV7-3 with TRBJ2-3, with TRBD2 matching 7 bases. Germline-derived CDR1 and CDR2 are SGHTA and FQGTGA. V was clipped by 5 bases and J by 3 bases; unmatched bases: 14. The CDR3 covers 17 residues.

The genes are TRBV29-1 and TRBJ1-1; D may be TRBD1 (6 bases). Germline V lookup: CDR1 SQVTM, CDR2 ANQGSEA. V was trimmed by 7 bases and J by 1 base, leaving 13 bases between them. The CDR3 length is 13 residues. The CDR3 reads CSASGGWNTEAFF. The CDR3, as DNA: TGCAGCGCCTCGGGGGGCTGGAACACTGAAGCTTTCTTT.

The chain joins TRBV27 to TRBJ1-1; TRBD1 is a possible D gene (5 bases). Trimming removed 5 bases from V and 1 base from J, with 20 bases in between. The CDR3 contains 17 residues. Germline V gives CDR1 MNHEY, CDR2 SMNVEV (reference sequence). CDR3 loop: CASSLTRGRPTNTEAFF. The CDR3 region has the DNA TGTGCCAGCAGTCTGACGCGGGGCCGCCCCACGAACACTGAAGCTTTCTTT.

V gene TRBV7-3 combines with J gene TRBJ2-1; 9 positions agree with TRBD1. This CDR3 region has 15 residues. The junction had 11 bases not matched to a gene; V was cut back by 5 bases and J by 9 bases. Germline V gene lookup returns CDR1 SGHTA and CDR2 FQGTGA. CDR3 protein: CASSPDRGRAGEQFF. The CDR3 bases are TGTGCCAGCAGCCCCGACAGGGGGAGGGCGGGTGAGCAGTTCTTC.

The genes are TRBV6-2 or TRBV6-3 and TRBJ2-3, with D perhaps matching TRBD2 (6 bases). V was trimmed by 2 bases and J by 0 bases, leaving 6 bases between them. This CDR3 has 14 amino acids. The germline V gene has CDR1 MNHEY and CDR2 SVGEGT. CDR3: CASSYGGSTDTQYF. DNA for the CDR3: TGTGCCAGCAGTTACGGGGGGAGCACAGATACGCAGTATTTT.

The chain employs TRBV30 and TRBJ1-1; 7 nucleotides line up with TRBD1. Trimming cost V 7 bases and J 2 bases; bases outside gene matches: 13. Looked up from germline, CDR1 is GTSNPN and CDR2 is SVGIG (reference sequence). The CDR3 spans 15 residues. Written as DNA, the CDR3 is TGTGCCTACTTAATTCAACGAGGGGGCAACACTGAAGCTTTCTTT. It specifies CAYLIQRGGNTEAFF.

This clone is a singleton in its sample. The CDR3 loop reads CASSLRPDRNRNYGYTF. The DNA of the CDR3 is TGTGCCAGCAGCTTAAGGCCTGACAGAAACCGTAACTATGGCTACACCTTC. The chain carries TRBV11-2 and TRBJ1-2, with D tentatively TRBD1 (5 bases). The CDR3 length is 17 residues. With 2 bases removed from V and 1 base from J, the gap between germline ends came to 17 bases. Per the germline V gene, CDR1 is SGHAT and CDR2 is FQNNGV.

This chain connects TRBV18 to TRBJ2-5, with D perhaps matching TRBD1 (6 bases). V was pared by 1 base and J by 0 bases, with 9 bases between. The CDR3 spans 15 residues. Germline CDR1 is KGHSH and CDR2 is LQKENI. CDR3 protein: CASSPRQGYQETQYF. Written as DNA, the CDR3 is TGTGCCAGCTCACCACGGCAGGGGTACCAAGAGACCCAGTACTTC.

V is TRBV5-1 and J is TRBJ1-1, with a weak D call TRBD1 (6 bases). The CDR3 sequence is 14 residues long. V dropped 1 base and J dropped 3 bases, with 10 bases sitting between them. Germline V gene data show CDR1 as SGHRS and CDR2 as YFSETQ. CDR3 coding DNA: TGCGCCAGCAGCTTGAACAGGGCGGACACTGAAGCTTTCTTT. This gives the protein CASSLNRADTEAFF.

Notes on this clone: The same CDR3 also results from other DNA sequences found in this sample. The chain combines TRBV7-9 with TRBJ1-5; 7 bases map to TRBD1. The CDR3 length is 13 residues. V was pared by 4 bases and J by 4 bases, with 1 base of the junction left unmatched. Looked up from germline, CDR1 is SEHNR and CDR2 is FQNEAQ (reference sequence). In nucleotides, the CDR3 is TGTGCCAGCAGCTCGGACAGGAATCAGCCCCAGCATTTT. Translation: CASSSDRNQPQHF.

The rearrangement joins TRBV5-8 to TRBJ1-5, with 8 bases matching TRBD1. The junction had 2 bases not matched to a gene; V was cut back by 0 bases and J by 6 bases. The CDR3 sequence is 14 residues long. The V gene's germline CDR1 is SGHTS and CDR2 YDEGEE. CDR3 coding DNA: TGTGCCAGCAGCTTGGCAGGGGGCAGTCAGCCCCAGCATTTT. This gives the protein CASSLAGGSQPQHF.

The V and J genes are TRBV9 and TRBJ2-5; perhaps TRBD2 as D (6 bases). V was pared by 3 bases and J by 1 base, with 16 bases between. The CDR3 spans 16 residues. Germline CDR1 reads SGDLS; CDR2 reads YYNGEE. The CDR3 loop reads CASSAPRGSLQETQYF. CDR3 nucleotide sequence: TGTGCCAGCAGCGCACCCCGGGGGTCGCTCCAAGAGACCCAGTACTTC.

The sample holds a few counts of this clone. The chain is built from TRBV19 and TRBJ2-6; tentatively, D is TRBD1 (6 bases). The ends were cut back, 1 base at V and 0 bases at J, with 16 bases in the middle. The germline gives CDR1 LNHDA, CDR2 SQIVND (reference sequence). This CDR3 has 19 amino acids. CDR3 in DNA: TGTGCCAGTAGTATAGTTAGGGGCAGGGGAAGCTCTGGGGCCAACGTCCTGACTTTC. Translating it yields CASSIVRGRGSSGANVLTF. Together with reference TRBV19 and TRBJ2-6, the CDR3 gives the full variable domain: DGGITQSPKYLFRKEGQNVTLSCEQNLNHDAMYWYRQDPGQGLRLIYYSQIVNDFQKGDIAEGYSVSREKKESFPLTVTSAQKNPTAFYLCASSIVRGRGSSGANVLTFGAGSRLTVL.